This TCR beta chain was obtained from a study of cytomegalovirus exposure and HLA in healthy donors. About the research overall: Among around 400 genotyped donors, around 82% fell in the Caucasian-associated ancestry cluster. Overall study findings and caveats: In an earlier analysis, most TCR beta V segments were productive about 87% or about 30% of the time.

The PCR employed 60 Vbeta primers together with 13 Jbeta primers. Assay: immunoSEQ multiplex PCR; the TCRdb copy retains only in-frame clones and omits some. The sample lists more than 90,000 clones, roughly 67% seen once, with over 5% in the top ten. As regards this clone: The target antigen is unknown.

Germline CDR1 and CDR2: MNHNS and SASEGT. The germline V and J ends were trimmed by 7 bases and 5 bases, with 12 bases remaining between them. This CDR3 region has 14 residues. The sequenced sample consisted of PBMCs. This chain connects TRBV6-1 to TRBJ1-6; no firm D call. This clonotype originated in a boy younger than 18 in good health and CMV-seropositive. The CDR3 region has the DNA TGTGCCAGCACTTTCCCACTTAATAATTCACCCCTCCACTTT. Translation gives CASTFPLNNSPLHF.